This is a list of T cell receptor beta chains from one sample in a study of T cell responses to AZD1222 COVID-19 vaccine. This table comes from immunoSEQ multiplex PCR, and its TCRdb copy is limited to in-frame clones, with some not included. The sample lists more than 15,000 clones; about nine tenths were seen once. Sequencing used peripheral blood, obtained 28 days after the second AZD1222 dose. The receptors stem from an adult who received the AZD1222 COVID-19 vaccine. CDR3s include the opening cysteine and the closing phenylalanine or tryptophan. D genes are given only for firm matches. A clone size is listed for some rows: how often the clone was seen (once, few, many), or a class if it is expanded.

d_gene,abundance,j_gene,v_gene,CDR3nt,CDR3aa
NA,NA,TRBJ1-1,TRBV5-7,TGTGCCAGCAGCTTGTCAGCGCGCCACACTGAAGCTTTCTTT,CASSLSARHTEAFF
NA,NA,TRBJ2-2,TRBV7-8,TGTGCCAGCAGCTTAGCGCCGGGGCAAACCGGGGAGCTGTTTTTT,CASSLAPGQTGELFF
NA,NA,TRBJ1-5,TRBV5-5,TGTGCCAGCAGCTTGGTGATGGGGGCGCAACAGCCCCAGCATTTT,CASSLVMGAQQPQHF
NA,NA,TRBJ1-6,TRBV4-2,TGTGCCAGCAGCCAAGTCGCAGGCCTGAGCTCCTATAATTCACCCCTCCACTTT,CASSQVAGLSSYNSPLHF
NA,NA,TRBJ2-7,TRBV4-2,TGTGCCAGCAGCCAAGATTTGCGGGCCAGCTCCTACGAGCAGTACTTC,CASSQDLRASSYEQYF
NA,NA,TRBJ2-1,TRBV28,TGTGCCAGCAGTGTAGGGGGGTTGTACAATGAGCAGTTCTTC,CASSVGGLYNEQFF
NA,NA,TRBJ2-3,TRBV3-1/TRBV3-2,TGTGCCAGCAGCCCCCTGGCAGATACGCAGTATTTT,CASSPLADTQYF
NA,NA,TRBJ2-7,TRBV19,TGTGCCAGTCGCTTAGGACAGACCTACGAGCAGTACTTC,CASRLGQTYEQYF
TRBD2,NA,TRBJ2-2,TRBV30,TGTGCCTGGAACGGACTAGCGGTCGGGGAGCTGTTTTTT,CAWNGLAVGELFF
NA,NA,TRBJ1-2,TRBV15,TGTGCCACCAGCAGAGTAACGGGATACGGCTACACCTTC,CATSRVTGYGYTF
NA,NA,TRBJ2-1,TRBV7-2,TGTGCCAGCAGCTTAGTATCCGGGGTGGCCGCGATATACAATGAGCAGTTCTTC,CASSLVSGVAAIYNEQFF
NA,NA,TRBJ2-5,TRBV19,TGTGCCAGTAGTATAACCCGACAGAGCCAAGAGACCCAGTACTTC,CASSITRQSQETQYF
NA,NA,TRBJ2-1,TRBV20-1,TGCAGTGCTAGTTGGCGGAACAATGAGCAGTTCTTC,CSASWRNNEQFF
NA,few,TRBJ2-3,TRBV5-1,TGCGCCAGCAGCCAATGGGGCAGCCGCACAGATACGCAGTATTTT,CASSQWGSRTDTQYF
NA,NA,TRBJ2-2,TRBV24-1,TGTGCCACCAGTGATCTATACACCGGGGAGCTGTTTTTT,CATSDLYTGELFF
NA,NA,TRBJ1-3,TRBV7-6,TGTGCCAGCGCCCCCCGGGGTGGAAACACCATATATTTT,CASAPRGGNTIYF
TRBD1,NA,TRBJ2-5,TRBV5-4,TGTGCCAGCAGCCTCGGACAGGGAGCCCATCGGACCCAGTACTTC,CASSLGQGAHRTQYF
NA,NA,TRBJ1-5,TRBV9,TGTGCCAGCAGCGTAGGCCCCGGGGACCCCGGGCCCCAGCATTTT,CASSVGPGDPGPQHF
NA,NA,TRBJ1-1,TRBV4-1,TGCGCCAGCAGCCAGAACCCCATCCGGCAATTGAACACTGAAGCTTTCTTT,CASSQNPIRQLNTEAFF
NA,once,TRBJ1-5,TRBV19,TGTGCCAGTAGTATACCCCAGGGGTTTGGCAATCAGCCCCAGCATTTT,CASSIPQGFGNQPQHF
TRBD1,few,TRBJ1-5,TRBV2,TGTGCCAGCAGCGAAGGGGGCGGTCAGCCCCAGCATTTT,CASSEGGGQPQHF
TRBD1,NA,TRBJ1-1,TRBV19,TGTGCCAGTAGTATAGGGACAGGGGCCCATGGGGACACTGAAGCTTTCTTT,CASSIGTGAHGDTEAFF
NA,NA,TRBJ2-3,TRBV2,TGTGCCAGTTCCACCGGCTACACAGATACGCAGTATTTT,CASSTGYTDTQYF
TRBD1,NA,TRBJ1-6,TRBV18,TGTGCCAGCTCAAGGACAGGCGGGGACAATTCACCCCTCCACTTT,CASSRTGGDNSPLHF
TRBD2,NA,TRBJ2-5,TRBV7-2,TGTGCCAGCAGCTCCTACGCTAGCGGGGGGCCCTACAAAGAGACCCAGTACTTC,CASSSYASGGPYKETQYF
TRBD1,NA,TRBJ1-5,TRBV25-1,TGTGCCAGGTCAGGGGGGGCTTATCAGCCCCAGCATTTT,CARSGGAYQPQHF
NA,NA,TRBJ1-3,TRBV5-1,TGCGCCAGCAGCCCCGCGACCGGCTCTGGAAACACCATATATTTT,CASSPATGSGNTIYF
NA,few,TRBJ2-5,TRBV7-9,TGTGCCAGCAGCCCGAGTTCTCAAGAGACCCAGTACTTC,CASSPSSQETQYF
TRBD2,few,TRBJ2-5,TRBV5-4,TGTGCCAGCAGCTATACGGGGACTAGCGGGGAGACCCAGTACTTC,CASSYTGTSGETQYF
NA,NA,TRBJ2-4,TRBV28,TGTGCCAGCAGTTTAGTTCCGGTCGGGGCCAAAAACATTCAGTACTTC,CASSLVPVGAKNIQYF
NA,NA,TRBJ1-4,TRBV2,TGTGCCAGCAGTCTCGGGGGGGCAGGTGAAAAACTGTTTTTT,CASSLGGAGEKLFF
TRBD1,NA,TRBJ2-2,TRBV5-1,TGCGCCAGCAACGGACAGGACGACGGGGAGCTGTTTTTT,CASNGQDDGELFF
TRBD2,NA,TRBJ2-3,TRBV2,TGTGCCAGCAGTAGCGGGCGGGGGGCCACAGATACGCAGTATTTT,CASSSGRGATDTQYF
TRBD1,NA,TRBJ2-1,TRBV10-3,TGTGCCATCGGGCAGGGGGTAGGGAATGAGCAGTTCTTC,CAIGQGVGNEQFF
NA,NA,TRBJ1-1,TRBV10-2,TGCGCCAGCAGTGACTGGGTGGACACTGAAGCTTTCTTT,CASSDWVDTEAFF
NA,NA,TRBJ2-1,TRBV19,TGTGCCAGTAGTATATTCCATACTAGCACGAATGAGCAGTTCTTC,CASSIFHTSTNEQFF
NA,NA,TRBJ1-5,TRBV2,TGTGCCAGCAGTGAACTGAATATGGATCAGCCCCAGCATTTT,CASSELNMDQPQHF
TRBD2,NA,TRBJ2-1,TRBV7-2,TGTGCCAGCAGCTTGAAGAGAAGCGGGGCCTCCTACAATGAGCAGTTCTTC,CASSLKRSGASYNEQFF
NA,NA,TRBJ1-1,TRBV28,TGTGCCAGCAGTTATACTTACGGGGTCGGGAACACTGAAGCTTTCTTT,CASSYTYGVGNTEAFF